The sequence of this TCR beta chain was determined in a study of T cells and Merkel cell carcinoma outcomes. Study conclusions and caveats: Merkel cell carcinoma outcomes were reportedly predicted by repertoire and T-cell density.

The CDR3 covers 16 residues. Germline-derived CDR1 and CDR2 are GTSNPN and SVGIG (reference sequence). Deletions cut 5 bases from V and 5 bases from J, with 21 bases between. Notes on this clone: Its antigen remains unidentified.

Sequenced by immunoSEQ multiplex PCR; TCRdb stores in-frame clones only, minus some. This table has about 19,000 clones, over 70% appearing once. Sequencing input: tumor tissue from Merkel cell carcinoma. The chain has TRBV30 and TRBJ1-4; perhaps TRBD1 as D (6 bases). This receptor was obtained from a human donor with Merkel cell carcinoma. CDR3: CAWRSLQGPGNEKLFF. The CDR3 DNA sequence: TGTGCCTGGCGTAGCTTACAGGGTCCCGGGAATGAAAAACTGTTTTTT.